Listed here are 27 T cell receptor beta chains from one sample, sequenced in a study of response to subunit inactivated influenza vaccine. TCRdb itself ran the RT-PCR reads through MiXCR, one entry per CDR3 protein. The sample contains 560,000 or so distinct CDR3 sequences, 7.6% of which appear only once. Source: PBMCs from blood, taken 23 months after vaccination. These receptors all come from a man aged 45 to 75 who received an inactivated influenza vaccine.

DNA of the CDR3: TGTGCCAGCAGTTACGCCGGGCGTAATGAAAAACTGTTTTTT. This codes for CASSYAGRNEKLFF. The chain couples TRBV6-5 to TRBJ1-4; D is unclear. The germline CDR1 and CDR2 sequences are MNHEY and SVGAGI. This CDR3 has 14 residues. Trimming removed 2 bases at V and 4 bases at J, with 8 bases between.

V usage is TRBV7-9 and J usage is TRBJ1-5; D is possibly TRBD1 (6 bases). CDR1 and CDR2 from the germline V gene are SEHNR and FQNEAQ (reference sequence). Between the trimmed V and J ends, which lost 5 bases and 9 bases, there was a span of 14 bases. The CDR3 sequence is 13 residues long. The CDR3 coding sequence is TGTGCCAGCAGCCCGGACAGTGGGAGGCCCCAGCATTTT. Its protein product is CASSPDSGRPQHF.

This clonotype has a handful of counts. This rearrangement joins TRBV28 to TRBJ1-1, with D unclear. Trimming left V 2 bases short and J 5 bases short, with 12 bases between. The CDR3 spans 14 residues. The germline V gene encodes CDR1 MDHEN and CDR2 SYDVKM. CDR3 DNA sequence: TGTGCCAGCAGTTTAAGTCCTGGGCCGACTGAAGCTTTCTTT. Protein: CASSLSPGPTEAFF. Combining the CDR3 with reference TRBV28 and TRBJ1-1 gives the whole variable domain DVKVTQSSRYLVKRTGEKVFLECVQDMDHENMFWYRQDPGLGLRLIYFSYDVKMKEKGDIPEGYSVSREKKERFSLILESASTNQTSMYLCASSLSPGPTEAFFGQGTRLTVV.

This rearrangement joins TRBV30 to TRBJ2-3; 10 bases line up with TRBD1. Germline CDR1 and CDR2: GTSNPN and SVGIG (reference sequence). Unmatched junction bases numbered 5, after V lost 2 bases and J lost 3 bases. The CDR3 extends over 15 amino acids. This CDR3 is CAWSMWTGGTDTQYF. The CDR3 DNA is TGTGCCTGGAGTATGTGGACAGGGGGAACAGATACGCAGTATTTT.

CDR3 residues: CASSQDRGPAGQYF. The CDR3 coding sequence is TGCGCCAGCAGCCAAGATCGGGGACCGGCTGGGCAGTACTTC. The chain employs TRBV4-3 and TRBJ2-7, with D perhaps matching TRBD1 or TRBD2 (5 bases each). V was clipped by 0 bases and J by 9 bases, with 15 bases between them. Germline CDR1 and CDR2: LGHNA and YSLEER. The CDR3 is 14 residues long.

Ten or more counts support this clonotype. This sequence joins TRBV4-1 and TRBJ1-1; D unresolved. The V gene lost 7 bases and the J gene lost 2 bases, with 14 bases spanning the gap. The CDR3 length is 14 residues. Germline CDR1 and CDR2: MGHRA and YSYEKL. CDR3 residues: CASTLSPFNTEAFF. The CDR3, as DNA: TGCGCCAGCACCCTGTCGCCGTTTAACACTGAAGCTTTCTTT.

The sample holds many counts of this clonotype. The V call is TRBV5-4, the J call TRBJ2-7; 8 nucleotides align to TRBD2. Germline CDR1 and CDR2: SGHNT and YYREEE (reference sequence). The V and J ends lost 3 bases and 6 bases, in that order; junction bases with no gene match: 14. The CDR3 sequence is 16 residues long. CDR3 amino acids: CASSSRLQRGSPEQYF. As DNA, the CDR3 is TGTGCCAGCAGCTCCCGCCTCCAGCGGGGGTCCCCCGAGCAGTACTTC.

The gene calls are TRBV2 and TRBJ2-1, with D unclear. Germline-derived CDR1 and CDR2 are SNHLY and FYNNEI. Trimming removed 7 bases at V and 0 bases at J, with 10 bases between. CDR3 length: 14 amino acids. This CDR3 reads CASTRDNSYNEQFF. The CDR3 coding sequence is TGTGCCAGCACCCGAGACAACTCCTACAATGAGCAGTTCTTC.

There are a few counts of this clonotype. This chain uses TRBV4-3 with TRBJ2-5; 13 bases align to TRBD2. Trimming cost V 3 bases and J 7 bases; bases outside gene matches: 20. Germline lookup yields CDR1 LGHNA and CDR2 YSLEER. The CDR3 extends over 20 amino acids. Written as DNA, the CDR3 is TGCGCCAGCAGCCAGAAACCCACGGCTGGGACTAGCGGGGCTTATGCGACCCAGTACTTC. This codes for CASSQKPTAGTSGAYATQYF.

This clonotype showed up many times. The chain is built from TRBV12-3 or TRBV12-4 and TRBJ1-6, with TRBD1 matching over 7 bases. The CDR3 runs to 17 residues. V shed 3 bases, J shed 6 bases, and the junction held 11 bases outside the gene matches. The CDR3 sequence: CASSLARGHRRNSPLHF. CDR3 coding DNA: TGTGCCAGCAGTTTGGCGAGGGGGCATCGTCGTAATTCACCCCTCCACTTT.

Here the CDR3 DNA reads TGCGCCAGCAGGGCTAGCGGGACCACAGATACGCAGTATTTT. This encodes CASRASGTTDTQYF. The chain has TRBV5-1 and TRBJ2-3, with 9 nucleotides matching TRBD2. The CDR3 covers 14 residues. V was clipped by 5 bases and J by 2 bases; unmatched bases: 3. Germline V gives CDR1 SGHRS, CDR2 YFSETQ.

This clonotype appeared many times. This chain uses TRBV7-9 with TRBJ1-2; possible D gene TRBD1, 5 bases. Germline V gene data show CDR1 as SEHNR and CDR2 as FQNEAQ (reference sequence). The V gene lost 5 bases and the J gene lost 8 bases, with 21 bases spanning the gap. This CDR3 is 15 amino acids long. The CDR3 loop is CASSPGSGEGLGYTF. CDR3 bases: TGTGCCAGCAGCCCGGGGTCGGGGGAGGGCCTGGGCTACACCTTC.

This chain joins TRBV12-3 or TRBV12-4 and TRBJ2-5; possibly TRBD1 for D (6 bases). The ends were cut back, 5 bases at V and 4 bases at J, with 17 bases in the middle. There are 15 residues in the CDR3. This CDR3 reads CASSLTGTRGETQYF. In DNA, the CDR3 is TGTGCCAGCAGTCTTACAGGGACCCGCGGAGAGACCCAGTACTTC.

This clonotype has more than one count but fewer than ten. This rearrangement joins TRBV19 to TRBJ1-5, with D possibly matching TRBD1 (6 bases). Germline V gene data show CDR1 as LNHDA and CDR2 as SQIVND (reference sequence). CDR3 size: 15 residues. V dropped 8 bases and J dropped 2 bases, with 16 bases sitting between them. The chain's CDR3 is CASRPAAGGNQPQHF. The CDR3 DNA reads TGTGCCAGTCGCCCGGCCGCAGGGGGCAATCAGCCCCAGCATTTT.

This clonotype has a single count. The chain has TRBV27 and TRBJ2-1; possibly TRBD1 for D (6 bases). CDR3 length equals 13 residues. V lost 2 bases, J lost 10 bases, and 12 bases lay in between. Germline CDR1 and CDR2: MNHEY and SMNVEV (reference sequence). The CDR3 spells CASSLHRVGEQFF. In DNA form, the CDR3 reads TGTGCCAGCAGTTTACACAGGGTAGGCGAGCAGTTCTTC.

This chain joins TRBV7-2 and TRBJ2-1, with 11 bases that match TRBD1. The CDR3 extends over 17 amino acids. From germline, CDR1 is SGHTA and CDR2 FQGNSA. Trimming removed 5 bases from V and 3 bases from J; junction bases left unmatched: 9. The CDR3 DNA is TGTGCCAGCAGCCTAAGGACAGGGGGCTTCTTCTACAATGAGCAGTTCTTC. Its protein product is CASSLRTGGFFYNEQFF.

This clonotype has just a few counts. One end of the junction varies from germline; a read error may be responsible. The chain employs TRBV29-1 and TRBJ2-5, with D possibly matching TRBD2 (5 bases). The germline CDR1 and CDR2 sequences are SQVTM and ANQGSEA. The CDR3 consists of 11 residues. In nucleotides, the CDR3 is TGCAGCGTTGGGGAGCAAGCGACCCAGTACTTC. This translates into CSVGEQATQYF.

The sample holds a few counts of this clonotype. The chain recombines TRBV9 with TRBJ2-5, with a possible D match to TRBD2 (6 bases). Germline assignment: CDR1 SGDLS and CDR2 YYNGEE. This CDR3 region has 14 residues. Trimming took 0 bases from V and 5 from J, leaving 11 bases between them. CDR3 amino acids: CASSVGAGRETQYF. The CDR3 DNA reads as TGTGCCAGCAGCGTAGGTGCGGGGAGGGAGACCCAGTACTTC.

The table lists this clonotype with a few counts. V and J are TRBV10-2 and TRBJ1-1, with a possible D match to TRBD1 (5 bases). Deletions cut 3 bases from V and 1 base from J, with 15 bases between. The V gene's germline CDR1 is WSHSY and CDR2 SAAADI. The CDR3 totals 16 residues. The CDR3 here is CASSESPGTGNTEAFF. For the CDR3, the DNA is TGCGCCAGCAGTGAATCTCCTGGGACGGGGAACACTGAAGCTTTCTTT.

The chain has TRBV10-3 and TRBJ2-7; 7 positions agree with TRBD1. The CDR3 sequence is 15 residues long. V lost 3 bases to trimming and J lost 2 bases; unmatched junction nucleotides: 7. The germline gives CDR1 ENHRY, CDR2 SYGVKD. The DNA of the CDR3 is TGTGCCATCAGTGAAGGGGGCGCAGGGACCTACGAGCAGTACTTC. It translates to CAISEGGAGTYEQYF.

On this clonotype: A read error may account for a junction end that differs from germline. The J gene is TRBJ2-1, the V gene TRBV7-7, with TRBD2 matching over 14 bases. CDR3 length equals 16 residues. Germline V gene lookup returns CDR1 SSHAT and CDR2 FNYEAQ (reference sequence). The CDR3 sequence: CASSPWGGTSGGEQFF. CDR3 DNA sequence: TGTGCTAGCAGCCCTTGGGGGGGGACTAGCGGGGGTGAGCAGTTCTTC.

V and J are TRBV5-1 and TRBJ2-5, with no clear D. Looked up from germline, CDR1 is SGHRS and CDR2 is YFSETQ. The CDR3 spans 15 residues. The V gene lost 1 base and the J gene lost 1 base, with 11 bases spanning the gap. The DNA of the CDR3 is TGCGCCAGCAGCTTGCAGGCCCCAAGCCAAGAGACCCAGTACTTC. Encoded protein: CASSLQAPSQETQYF.

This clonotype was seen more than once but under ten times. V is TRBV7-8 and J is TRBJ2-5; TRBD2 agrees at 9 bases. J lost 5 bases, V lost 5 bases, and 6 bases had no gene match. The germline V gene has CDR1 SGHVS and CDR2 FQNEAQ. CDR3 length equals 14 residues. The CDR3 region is CASSPHGTSETQYF. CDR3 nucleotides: TGTGCCAGCAGCCCACACGGGACTAGCGAGACCCAGTACTTC.

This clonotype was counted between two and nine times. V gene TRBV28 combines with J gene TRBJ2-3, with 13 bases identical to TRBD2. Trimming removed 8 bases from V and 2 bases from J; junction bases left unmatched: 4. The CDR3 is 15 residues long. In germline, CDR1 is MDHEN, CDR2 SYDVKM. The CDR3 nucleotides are TGTGCCAGCGGGACTAGCGGGATAGTCACAGATACGCAGTATTTT. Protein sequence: CASGTSGIVTDTQYF.

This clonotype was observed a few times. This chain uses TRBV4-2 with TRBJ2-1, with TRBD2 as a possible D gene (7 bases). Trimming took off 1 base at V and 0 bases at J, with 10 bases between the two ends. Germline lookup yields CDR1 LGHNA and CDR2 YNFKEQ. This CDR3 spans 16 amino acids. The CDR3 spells CASSQGGGPSYNEQFF. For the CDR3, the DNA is TGTGCCAGCAGCCAAGGGGGGGGCCCCTCCTACAATGAGCAGTTCTTC.

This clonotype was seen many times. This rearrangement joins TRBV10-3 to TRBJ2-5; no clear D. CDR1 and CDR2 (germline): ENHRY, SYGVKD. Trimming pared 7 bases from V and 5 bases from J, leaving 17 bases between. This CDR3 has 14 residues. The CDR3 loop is CAITPGESRETQYF. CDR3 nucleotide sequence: TGTGCCATCACCCCCGGAGAGAGTCGGGAGACCCAGTACTTC.

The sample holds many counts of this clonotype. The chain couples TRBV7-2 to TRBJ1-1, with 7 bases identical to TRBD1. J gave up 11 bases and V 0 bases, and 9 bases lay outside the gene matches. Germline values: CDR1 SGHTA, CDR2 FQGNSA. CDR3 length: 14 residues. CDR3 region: CASSLARRQGEAFF. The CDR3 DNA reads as TGTGCCAGCAGCTTAGCGCGTCGTCAGGGGGAGGCTTTCTTT.